The sequence of this T cell receptor (beta chain) was determined in a study of OX40 agonist ivuxolimab in advanced cancers. Whole-study context: Clinicians treated patients with ivuxolimab, an agonistic anti-OX40 (CD134) antibody. Dosing consisted of intravenous ivuxolimab at 0.01 to 10 mg/kg every 2 weeks.

Unmatched junction bases numbered 4, after V lost 0 bases and J lost 5 bases. The CDR3 runs 16 residues. CDR1 and CDR2 (germline): LGHNA, YNFKEQ. Produced via immunoSEQ multiplex PCR; TCRdb's table is partial and in-frame only. The sample lists roughly 46,000 clones, around 89% seen once, with roughly 12% in the top ten. This clone is classed as medium-sized. The target antigen is unknown. The study's findings and limits: Normalized T-cell clonal expansion was also low in a subset of nonresponders. At 0.1 to 3.0 mg/kg, clonal expansion of CD4+ and CD8+ blood T cells had occurred by week 6.

This TCR came from an adult with an advanced solid tumor such as melanoma, head and neck, liver or kidney cancer. The V call is TRBV4-2, the J call TRBJ2-1; 10 bases match TRBD2. Specimen: CD4+ or CD8+ T cells sorted from blood, collected in a trial of the OX40 agonist ivuxolimab. CDR3 nucleotides: TGTGCCAGCAGCCAAGAATCTGGACTAGCGGACAATGAGCAGTTCTTC. Translating it yields CASSQESGLADNEQFF.